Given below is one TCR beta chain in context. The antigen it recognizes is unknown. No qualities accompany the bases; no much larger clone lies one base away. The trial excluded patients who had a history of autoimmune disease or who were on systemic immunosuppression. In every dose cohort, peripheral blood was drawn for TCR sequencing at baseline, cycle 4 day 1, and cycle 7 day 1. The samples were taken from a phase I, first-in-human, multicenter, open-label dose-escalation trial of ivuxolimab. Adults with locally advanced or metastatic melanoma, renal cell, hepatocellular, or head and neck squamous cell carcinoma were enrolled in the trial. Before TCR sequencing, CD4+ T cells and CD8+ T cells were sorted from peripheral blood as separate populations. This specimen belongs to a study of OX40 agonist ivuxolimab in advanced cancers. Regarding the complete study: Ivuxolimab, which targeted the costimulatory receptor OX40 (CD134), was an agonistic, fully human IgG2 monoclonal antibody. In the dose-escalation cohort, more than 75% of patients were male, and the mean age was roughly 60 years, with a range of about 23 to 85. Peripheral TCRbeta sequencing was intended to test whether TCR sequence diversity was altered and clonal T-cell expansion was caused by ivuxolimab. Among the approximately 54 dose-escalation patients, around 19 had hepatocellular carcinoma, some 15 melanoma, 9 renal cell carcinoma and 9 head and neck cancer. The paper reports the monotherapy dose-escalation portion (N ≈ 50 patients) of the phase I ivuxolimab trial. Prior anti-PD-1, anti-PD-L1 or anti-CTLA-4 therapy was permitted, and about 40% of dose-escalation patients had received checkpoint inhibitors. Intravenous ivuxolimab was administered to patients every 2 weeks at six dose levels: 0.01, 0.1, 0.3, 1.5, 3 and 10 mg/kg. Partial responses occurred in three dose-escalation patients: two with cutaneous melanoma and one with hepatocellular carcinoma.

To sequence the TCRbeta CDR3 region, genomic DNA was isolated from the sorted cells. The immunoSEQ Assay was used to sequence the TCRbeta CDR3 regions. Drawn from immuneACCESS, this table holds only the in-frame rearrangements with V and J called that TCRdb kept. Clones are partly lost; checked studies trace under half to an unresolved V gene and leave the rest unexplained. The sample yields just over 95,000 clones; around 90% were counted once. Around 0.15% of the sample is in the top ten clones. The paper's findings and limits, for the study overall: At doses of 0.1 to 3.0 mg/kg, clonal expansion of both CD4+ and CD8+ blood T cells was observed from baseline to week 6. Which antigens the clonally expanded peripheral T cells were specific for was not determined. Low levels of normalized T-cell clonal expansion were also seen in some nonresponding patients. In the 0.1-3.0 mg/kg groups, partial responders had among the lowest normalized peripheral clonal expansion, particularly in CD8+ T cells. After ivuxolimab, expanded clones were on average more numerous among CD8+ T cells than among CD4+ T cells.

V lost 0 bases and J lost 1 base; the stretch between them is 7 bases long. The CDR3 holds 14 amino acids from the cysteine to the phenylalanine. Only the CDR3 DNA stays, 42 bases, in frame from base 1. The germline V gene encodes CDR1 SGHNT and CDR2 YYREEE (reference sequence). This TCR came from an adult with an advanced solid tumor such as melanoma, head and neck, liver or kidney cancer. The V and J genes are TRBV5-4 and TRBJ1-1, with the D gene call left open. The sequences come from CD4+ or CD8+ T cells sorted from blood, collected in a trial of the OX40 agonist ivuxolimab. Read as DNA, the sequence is TGTGCCAGCAGCTTGGAGTCAAGGAACACTGAAGCTTTCTTT. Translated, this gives CASSLESRNTEAFF.